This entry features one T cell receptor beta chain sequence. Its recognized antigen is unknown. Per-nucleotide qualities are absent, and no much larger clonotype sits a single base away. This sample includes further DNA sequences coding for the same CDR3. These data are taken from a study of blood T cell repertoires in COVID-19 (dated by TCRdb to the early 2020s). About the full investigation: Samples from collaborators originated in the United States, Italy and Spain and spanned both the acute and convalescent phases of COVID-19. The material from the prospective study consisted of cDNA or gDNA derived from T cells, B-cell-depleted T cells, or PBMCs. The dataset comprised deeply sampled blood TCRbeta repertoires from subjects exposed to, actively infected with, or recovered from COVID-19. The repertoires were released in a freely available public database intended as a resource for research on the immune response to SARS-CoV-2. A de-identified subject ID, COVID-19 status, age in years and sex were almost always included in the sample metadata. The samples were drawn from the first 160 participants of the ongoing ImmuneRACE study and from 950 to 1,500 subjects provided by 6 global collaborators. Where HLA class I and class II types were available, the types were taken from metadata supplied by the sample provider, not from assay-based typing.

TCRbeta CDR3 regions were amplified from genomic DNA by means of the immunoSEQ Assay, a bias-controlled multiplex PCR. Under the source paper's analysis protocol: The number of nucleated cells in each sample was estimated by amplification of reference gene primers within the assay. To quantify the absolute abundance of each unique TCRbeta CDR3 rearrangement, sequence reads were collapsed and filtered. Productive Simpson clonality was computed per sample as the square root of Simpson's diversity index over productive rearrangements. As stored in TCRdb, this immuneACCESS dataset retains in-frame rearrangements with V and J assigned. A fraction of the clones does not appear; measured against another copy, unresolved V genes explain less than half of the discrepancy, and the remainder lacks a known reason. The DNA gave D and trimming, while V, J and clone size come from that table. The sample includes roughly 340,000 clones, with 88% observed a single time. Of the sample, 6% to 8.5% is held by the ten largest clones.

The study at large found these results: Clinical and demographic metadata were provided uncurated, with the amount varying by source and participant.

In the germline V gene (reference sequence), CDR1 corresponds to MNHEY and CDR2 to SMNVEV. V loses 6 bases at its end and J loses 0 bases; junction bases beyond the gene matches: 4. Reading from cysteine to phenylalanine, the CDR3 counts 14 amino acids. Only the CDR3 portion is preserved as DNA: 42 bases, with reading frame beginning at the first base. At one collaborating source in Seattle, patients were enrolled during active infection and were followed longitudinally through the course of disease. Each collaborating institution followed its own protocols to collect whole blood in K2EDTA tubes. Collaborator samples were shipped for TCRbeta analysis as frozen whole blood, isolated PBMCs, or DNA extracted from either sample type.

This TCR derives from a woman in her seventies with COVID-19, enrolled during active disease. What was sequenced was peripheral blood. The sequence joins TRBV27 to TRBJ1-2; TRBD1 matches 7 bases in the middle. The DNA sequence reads TGTGCCAGCAGCCGGGACAGAGCTAACTATGGCTACACCTTC. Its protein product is CASSRDRANYGYTF.